This T cell receptor (beta chain) comes out of a study of CD4 T cells in relation to SARS-CoV-2 and coronaviruses. Study outcomes and limitations: Pre-pandemic and post-infection samples never came from the same donor. In around three fifths of donors, memory CD4+ clonotypes crossrecognized SARS-CoV-2 and at least one common cold coronavirus spike.

Before the COVID-19 pandemic, during about 2011-2018, CD4+ T cells were taken from unexposed donors. Per germline, CDR1 DFQATT and CDR2 SNEGSKA (reference sequence). Trimming stripped 6 bases from V and 6 bases from J, with 11 bases between. The CDR3 has 11 residues. Deep TCR-beta sequencing used DNA from uncultured naive and memory CD4+ T cells. The protocol was immunoSEQ multiplex PCR, while the TCRdb copy is restricted to in-frame clones and leaves out a portion. The table has more than 55,000 clones, roughly 90% seen once. In this sample, this clone turned up a few times. Its antigen is not identified.

The rearrangement links TRBV20-1 to TRBJ1-1; the D is unclear. The receptor comes from a human donor in good health. The sample was memory CD4+ T cells from PBMCs. CDR3 loop: CSALAGPEAFF. Written as DNA, the CDR3 is TGCAGTGCCCTCGCTGGACCTGAAGCTTTCTTT.